The 13 T cell receptor beta chains below all came from one sample that was sequenced in a study of blood T cell repertoires in COVID-19 (dated by TCRdb to the early 2020s). Library prep was done by the immunoSEQ multiplex PCR assay. TCRdb limited this immuneACCESS table to in-frame rearrangements with V and J called. A share of clones is missing; checked studies link under half to unresolved V genes, and the rest is unexplained. The sample data list more than 90,000 clones, and 91% of these were observed just once. 17% of the sample is held by the ten biggest clonotypes. The sequencing sample was made of peripheral blood. The receptors were gathered from a man aged 45-65 years with acute or convalescent COVID-19.

V gene TRBV6-2 or TRBV6-3 combines with J gene TRBJ1-6; D is uncertain. The CDR3 is made up of 12 amino acids. The V gene lost 5 bases and the J gene lost 7 bases, with 6 bases spanning the gap. The germline gives CDR1 MNHEY, CDR2 SVGEGT. CDR3 DNA: TGTGCCAGCAGTCTACAGAATTCACCCCTCCACTTT. Translating it yields CASSLQNSPLHF.

About this clone itself: One end of the junction does not line up with germline, which may come from a read error. The V call is TRBV15, the J call TRBJ1-5; D is perhaps TRBD1 (6 bases). Germline lookup yields CDR1 LNHNV and CDR2 YYDKDF (reference sequence). The CDR3 extends over 15 amino acids. The CDR3 bases are TGTGCCACCAGCGGAGAAACAGGGAGCAATCAGCCCCAGCATTTT. It specifies CATSGETGSNQPQHF.

V usage is TRBV2 and J usage is TRBJ1-5; weak D call: TRBD1 (6 bases). Trimming took 2 bases from V and 4 from J, leaving 9 bases between them. The CDR3 has 14 amino acids. Germline loops: CDR1 SNHLY, CDR2 FYNNEI. DNA for the CDR3: TGTGCCAGCAGTGAATGGACAGTTAATCAGCCCCAGCATTTT. It encodes CASSEWTVNQPQHF.

J is TRBJ2-7 and V is TRBV7-9, with D tentatively TRBD1 (6 bases). The CDR3 length is 15 residues. CDR1 SEHNR and CDR2 FQNEAQ come from the germline V gene (reference sequence). V was shortened by 1 base and J by 0 bases, with 10 bases between the two germline ends. CDR3 amino acids: CASSLVGGSSYEQYF. The CDR3 DNA sequence: TGTGCCAGCAGCTTAGTAGGGGGTTCCTCCTACGAGCAGTACTTC.

With regard to this clone: This sample also contains other DNA sequences that code for the same CDR3. This sequence joins TRBV30 and TRBJ2-7; D perhaps matches TRBD2 (5 bases). Trimming stripped 0 bases from V and 4 bases from J, with 7 bases between. The germline V gene has CDR1 GTSNPN and CDR2 SVGIG (reference sequence). CDR3 length: 12 amino acids. Written as DNA, the CDR3 is TGTGCCTGGAGTGTCTCGGGATACGAGCAGTACTTC. Encoded protein: CAWSVSGYEQYF.

This clone was counted a few times. The V gene is TRBV19, the J gene TRBJ1-5; 8 nucleotides line up with TRBD1. CDR3 length: 13 amino acids. Germline lookup yields CDR1 LNHDA and CDR2 SQIVND (reference sequence). V trimming: 11 bases; J trimming: 3 bases; junction bases outside the gene matches: 6. Here the CDR3 DNA reads TGTGCCTGCCGGGACAGGACCAATCAGCCCCAGCATTTT. Translation: CACRDRTNQPQHF.

The chain uses TRBV4-2 and TRBJ2-7; weak D call: TRBD1 (5 bases). V was shortened by 1 base and J by 6 bases, with 10 bases between the two germline ends. Germline CDR1 reads LGHNA; CDR2 reads YNFKEQ. This CDR3 contains 13 residues. The DNA of the CDR3 is TGTGCCAGCAGCCAAGGGACATTCTCCGAGCAGTACTTC. Encoded protein: CASSQGTFSEQYF.

This chain uses TRBV4-1 with TRBJ2-7, with D possibly TRBD2 on 6 matching bases. This CDR3 contains 15 residues. Germline lookup yields CDR1 MGHRA and CDR2 YSYEKL. Deletions cut 1 base from V and 3 bases from J, with 13 bases between. The DNA of the CDR3 is TGCGCCAGCAGCCAAGGCGGAGGGGCTGGCTACGAGCAGTACTTC. Translating it yields CASSQGGGAGYEQYF.

The chain joins TRBV15 to TRBJ2-1; D not resolved. V lost 1 base to trimming and J lost 6 bases, with 10 bases between them. CDR3 size: 14 residues. CDR1 LNHNV and CDR2 YYDKDF come from the germline V gene (reference sequence). The CDR3 region has the DNA TGTGCCACCAGCAGAGCCATAGTTGCCAATGAGCAGTTCTTC. Translated: CATSRAIVANEQFF.

The genes are TRBV28 and TRBJ2-1, with a possible D match to TRBD1 (6 bases). CDR3 length equals 15 residues. V dropped 3 bases and J dropped 6 bases, with 15 bases sitting between them. Germline CDR1 and CDR2: MDHEN and SYDVKM. CDR3: CASSFPRRTVNEQFF. The CDR3 region has the DNA TGTGCCAGCAGTTTTCCCCGAAGGACAGTCAATGAGCAGTTCTTC.

In DNA form, the CDR3 reads TGTGCCAGCAGCCAAGATGCAGGGCTCGGGGAGCTGTTTTTT. Its protein product is CASSQDAGLGELFF. The chain uses TRBV3-1 (or the pseudogene TRBV3-2) and TRBJ2-2, with D tentatively TRBD1 (5 bases). The CDR3 length is 14 residues. Trimming removed 0 bases from V and 7 bases from J, with 9 bases in between. Germline V gene data show CDR1 as LGHDT and CDR2 as YNNKEL (reference sequence).

The chain employs TRBV12-3 or TRBV12-4 and TRBJ2-1, with TRBD1 identical over 7 bases. The CDR3 runs to 13 residues. V shed 1 base, J shed 8 bases, and the junction held 2 bases outside the gene matches. In nucleotides, the CDR3 is TGTGCCAGCAGTTTAGAAGGGGGCGATGAGCAGTTCTTC. Encoded protein: CASSLEGGDEQFF.

Sample share makes this clone large. The CDR3 nucleotides are TGCGCCAGCGACAGGGGAGCCATATATTTT. Translation: CASDRGAIYF. The chain carries TRBV10-1 and TRBJ1-3; 8 bases line up with TRBD1. CDR1 and CDR2 from the germline V gene are WNHNN and SYGVQD (reference sequence). Trimming cost V 8 bases and J 11 bases; bases outside gene matches: 2. The CDR3 is made up of 10 amino acids.